The 26 T cell receptor beta chains in this list originate from one sample, sequenced in a study of blood T cell repertoires in COVID-19. TCRdb's table, derived via immunoSEQ multiplex PCR, lists solely in-frame clones and lacks some. The sample yields 180,000 or so clones, 80% to 85% seen once. Sequenced: PBMCs or T cells enriched from blood (not recorded which). These receptors came from a woman aged 55-69 years who had recovered from COVID-19.

This sequence joins TRBV6-5 and TRBJ2-1; 10 bases fit TRBD2. V was clipped by 5 bases and J by 8 bases; unmatched bases: 9. CDR1 and CDR2 (germline): MNHEY, SVGAGI. There are 15 residues in the CDR3. CDR3 bases: TGTGCCAGCAGTCGAACTAGCGGGATCAACGATGAGCAGTTCTTC. As protein: CASSRTSGINDEQFF.

This chain uses TRBV5-6 with TRBJ1-2; perhaps TRBD1 as D (6 bases). CDR3 length: 14 residues. V lost 1 base and J 0 bases, leaving 7 bases between the germline ends. The V gene's germline CDR1 is SGHDT and CDR2 YYEEEE. The CDR3 nucleotides are TGTGCCAGCAGCTTGCAGGGGACTAACTATGGCTACACCTTC. It codes for CASSLQGTNYGYTF.

The chain's CDR3 is CASSPTRGLSLVEQFF. For the CDR3, the DNA is TGTGCCAGCTCACCGACGCGGGGGCTCTCCTTGGTGGAGCAGTTCTTC. V usage is TRBV18 and J usage is TRBJ2-1, with a weak D call TRBD2 (7 bases). Trimming took 3 bases from V and 10 from J, leaving 22 bases between them. This CDR3 region has 16 residues. CDR1 KGHSH and CDR2 LQKENI come from the germline V gene.

This sequence joins TRBV28 and TRBJ1-2; TRBD1 aligns across 7 bases. The germline gives CDR1 MDHEN, CDR2 SYDVKM. V gave up 6 bases and J gave up 2 bases; unmatched junction bases: 3. The CDR3 runs to 13 residues. CDR3 nucleotide sequence: TGTGCCAGCAGAAAGGGACAGAACTATGGCTACACCTTC. It is translated as CASRKGQNYGYTF.

The chain is built from TRBV6-1 and TRBJ1-3; D is unclear. The CDR3 covers 14 residues. V lost 0 bases, J lost 0 bases, and 3 bases lay in between. Germline V gives CDR1 MNHNS, CDR2 SASEGT. CDR3 amino acids: CASSEAASGNTIYF. As DNA, the CDR3 is TGTGCCAGCAGTGAAGCGGCCTCTGGAAACACCATATATTTT.

The V call is TRBV6-5, the J call TRBJ2-3; TRBD1 is a possible D gene (5 bases). This CDR3 has 12 residues. The germline CDR1 and CDR2 sequences are MNHEY and SVGAGI. V lost 6 bases to trimming and J lost 3 bases, with 7 bases between them. The CDR3 here is CASRRGTDTQYF. DNA for the CDR3: TGTGCCAGCAGAAGGGGTACAGATACGCAGTATTTT.

V usage is TRBV30 and J usage is TRBJ2-2; weak D call: TRBD2 (6 bases). Germline-derived CDR1 and CDR2 are GTSNPN and SVGIG (reference sequence). The germline V and J ends were trimmed by 2 bases and 5 bases, with 9 bases remaining between them. The CDR3 extends over 13 amino acids. Here the CDR3 reads CAWSTGVTGELFF. For the CDR3, the DNA is TGTGCCTGGAGTACGGGGGTTACCGGGGAGCTGTTTTTT. The full variable domain, in which reference TRBV30 and TRBJ2-2 provide the parts outside the CDR3, is SQTIHQWPATLVQPVGSPLSLECTVEGTSNPNLYWYRQAAGRGLQLLFYSVGIGQISSEVPQNLSASRPQDRQFILSSKKLLLSDSGFYLCAWSTGVTGELFFGEGSRLTVL.

The chain carries TRBV7-2 and TRBJ2-2; maybe TRBD1 (5 bases). Germline V gene lookup returns CDR1 SGHTA and CDR2 FQGNSA. CDR3 size: 17 residues. V lost 2 bases, J lost 0 bases, and 13 bases lay in between. CDR3 protein: CASSLRSQGANTGELFF. CDR3 nucleotides: TGTGCCAGCAGCTTAAGATCGCAGGGCGCGAACACCGGGGAGCTGTTTTTT.

The chain combines TRBV9 with TRBJ2-7; tentative D call: TRBD1 (6 bases). The CDR3 contains 13 residues. Germline CDR1 SGDLS, CDR2 YYNGEE. V lost 3 bases and J 7 bases, leaving 14 bases between the germline ends. CDR3 amino acids: CASSEQGQGEQYF. The CDR3 DNA sequence: TGTGCCAGCAGCGAACAGGGTCAGGGGGAGCAGTACTTC.

CDR3 loop: CASSGRGSTDTQYF. The CDR3 DNA reads TGTGCCAGCAGCGGCAGGGGATCCACAGATACGCAGTATTTT. The chain couples TRBV7-3 to TRBJ2-3; possible D gene TRBD1, 6 bases. Germline V gives CDR1 SGHTA, CDR2 FQGTGA. The CDR3 extends over 14 amino acids. V lost 5 bases and J 2 bases, leaving 11 bases between the germline ends.

The chain links TRBV5-1 to TRBJ2-1; tentatively, D is TRBD2 (6 bases). CDR3 length: 15 residues. CDR1 is SGHRS and CDR2 is YFSETQ in the germline V gene. The V end lost 0 bases, the J end lost 9 bases, and 16 bases lay between the germline ends. The CDR3 coding sequence is TGCGCCAGCAGCTTGGCCGGGACTGACCGGGGTGAGCAGTTCTTC. This translates into CASSLAGTDRGEQFF.

V usage is TRBV2 and J usage is TRBJ1-2; 10 nucleotides line up with TRBD1. Germline-derived CDR1 and CDR2 are SNHLY and FYNNEI. This CDR3 region has 15 residues. Trimming cost V 5 bases and J 4 bases; bases outside gene matches: 7. The CDR3 coding sequence is TGTGCCAGCAGTTTAGGGACAGGGGAATCCTATGGCTACACCTTC. Translating it yields CASSLGTGESYGYTF.

The chain links TRBV29-1 to TRBJ1-1; D unresolved. Germline CDR1 reads SQVTM; CDR2 reads ANQGSEA. Trimming cost V 2 bases and J 7 bases, with 8 bases left between them. CDR3 size: 11 residues. CDR3 loop: CSVESIDEAFF. In DNA, the CDR3 is TGCAGCGTTGAATCGATAGATGAAGCTTTCTTT. The full variable domain, with the rest looked up from reference TRBV29-1 and TRBJ1-1, is SAVISQKPSRDICQRGTSLTIQCQVDSQVTMMFWYRQQPGQSLTLIATANQGSEATYESGFVIDKFPISRPNLTFSTLTVSNMSPEDSSIYLCSVESIDEAFFGQGTRLTVV.

This clone was observed once. The genes are TRBV18 and TRBJ2-5; 9 bases are a match to TRBD2. After removal of 3 bases from V and 2 bases from J, the junction contained 10 bases not matched to a gene. Germline loops: CDR1 KGHSH, CDR2 LQKENI. The CDR3 has 17 residues. The CDR3: CASSPPSGKSPQETQYF. DNA for the CDR3: TGTGCCAGCTCACCGCCTAGCGGGAAGTCCCCGCAAGAGACCCAGTACTTC.

This chain links TRBV3-1 (or the pseudogene TRBV3-2) with TRBJ2-7; 8 bases are a match to TRBD2. Germline CDR1 LGHDT, CDR2 YNNKEL (reference sequence). Trimming cost V 3 bases and J 7 bases; bases outside gene matches: 11. The CDR3 runs 15 residues. DNA of the CDR3: TGTGCCAGCAGCCAGGGACTAGGGACCGTGGGGGAGCAGTACTTC. Residues: CASSQGLGTVGEQYF.

The chain couples TRBV18 to TRBJ1-2, with D perhaps matching TRBD1 (5 bases). The CDR3 length is 18 residues. Germline V gene data show CDR1 as KGHSH and CDR2 as LQKENI. The germline V and J ends were trimmed by 6 bases and 6 bases, with 29 bases remaining between them. CDR3 DNA: TGTGCCAGCTCGACTAACACGTGGGGTATGGGGGGACTGGATGGCTACACCTTC. This sequence encodes CASSTNTWGMGGLDGYTF.

This clone has more than one count but fewer than ten. The V call is TRBV19, the J call TRBJ1-2; D might be TRBD1 (6 bases). V gave up 5 bases and J gave up 3 bases, with 22 bases separating them. The CDR3 has 17 residues. CDR1 LNHDA and CDR2 SQIVND come from the germline V gene (reference sequence). The CDR3: CASSPWTETLGDYGYTF. In DNA form, the CDR3 reads TGTGCCAGTAGTCCCTGGACAGAGACGCTAGGTGACTATGGCTACACCTTC.

The chain has TRBV10-3 and TRBJ2-2; TRBD2 matches at 9 bases. The V gene end was trimmed by 10 bases and the J gene end by 4 bases; junction bases not matched to a gene: 7. This CDR3 contains 14 residues. Germline V gives CDR1 ENHRY, CDR2 SYGVKD. The DNA for the CDR3 is TGTGCCACCCTTAGCGGGAGCGGCACCGGGGAGCTGTTTTTT. This sequence encodes CATLSGSGTGELFF.

CDR3 nucleotides: TGTGCCAGCAGCTTAGCCAGGGGGCTCCAAGAGACCCAGTACTTC. Its protein product is CASSLARGLQETQYF. The chain combines TRBV7-9 with TRBJ2-5, with TRBD1 identical over 8 bases. Germline lookup yields CDR1 SEHNR and CDR2 FQNEAQ (reference sequence). With V trimmed by 0 bases and J by 1 base, 1 base remained unmatched. The CDR3 spans 15 residues.

The V gene is TRBV3-1 (or the pseudogene TRBV3-2), the J gene TRBJ2-1, with 11 bases that match TRBD2. Germline trimming cut 2 bases from V and 7 bases from J; bases unmatched to any gene: 4. The CDR3 spans 15 residues. Per the germline V gene, CDR1 is LGHDT and CDR2 is YNNKEL (reference sequence). In nucleotides, the CDR3 is TGTGCCAGCAGCCAAACTAGCGGGAGTGGGAATGAGCAGTTCTTC. Translating gives CASSQTSGSGNEQFF.

The chain employs TRBV5-1 and TRBJ2-1; weak D call: TRBD2 (6 bases). Germline V gene lookup returns CDR1 SGHRS and CDR2 YFSETQ. The CDR3 consists of 14 residues. V dropped 0 bases and J dropped 6 bases, with 10 bases sitting between them. The CDR3 region has the DNA TGCGCCAGCAGCTTGGTGGCGGGGAGCAATGAGCAGTTCTTC. This codes for CASSLVAGSNEQFF.

The V gene is TRBV2, the J gene TRBJ1-2, with 9 positions matching TRBD1. After removal of 8 bases from V and 1 base from J, the junction contained 5 bases not matched to a gene. The germline CDR1 and CDR2 sequences are SNHLY and FYNNEI. CDR3 length: 14 amino acids. CDR3 protein: CASGDRGINYGYTF. The CDR3 DNA reads as TGTGCCAGCGGCGACAGGGGGATTAACTATGGCTACACCTTC. The full variable domain, its missing parts supplied by reference TRBV2 and TRBJ1-2, is EPEVTQTPSHQVTQMGQEVILRCVPISNHLYFYWYRQILGQKVEFLVSFYNNEISEKSEIFDDQFSVERPDGSNFTLKIRSTKLEDSAMYFCASGDRGINYGYTFGSGTRLTVV.

The V and J genes are TRBV7-8 and TRBJ1-5; possibly TRBD1 for D (6 bases). Trimming pared 5 bases from V and 2 bases from J, leaving 16 bases between. From germline, CDR1 is SGHVS and CDR2 FQNEAQ. CDR3 size: 16 residues. The CDR3 loop is CASSPHRVIGNQPQHF. CDR3 nucleotide sequence: TGTGCCAGCAGCCCCCACAGGGTAATTGGCAATCAGCCCCAGCATTTT.

The V and J genes are TRBV23-1 and TRBJ2-7; possibly TRBD1 for D (5 bases). Being an ORF, TRBV23-1 has a function that is uncertain. This CDR3 is built from 16 residues. The V gene lost 0 bases and the J gene lost 1 base, with 13 bases spanning the gap. The CDR3 region is CASSQSGRVDSYEQYF. In DNA form, the CDR3 reads TGCGCCAGCAGTCAATCGGGCAGGGTTGATTCCTACGAGCAGTACTTC.

J is TRBJ1-1 and V is TRBV11-3, with 8 bases matching TRBD1. Germline loops: CDR1 SGHNT, CDR2 YENEEA. This CDR3 has 14 residues. After removal of 5 bases from V and 8 bases from J, the junction contained 10 bases not matched to a gene. The CDR3 bases are TGTGCCAGCAGCCTCGGACAGGGTGCCCCAGAAGCTTTCTTT. This codes for CASSLGQGAPEAFF.

This clone was detected only a few times. CDR3 in amino acids: CASSLVTEVRELFF. The CDR3 DNA follows: TGCGCCAGCAGCTTGGTAACCGAGGTCCGGGAGCTGTTTTTT. The V gene is TRBV5-1, the J gene TRBJ2-2; D is ambiguous. This CDR3 contains 14 residues. The ends were cut back, 0 bases at V and 9 bases at J, with 12 bases in the middle. Germline V lookup: CDR1 SGHRS, CDR2 YFSETQ.